The next 29 T cell receptor beta chains were all read from a single sample in a study of tumor and adjacent non-tumor tissue in lung cancer. No cell sorting was done before RNA was extracted from the tissue. More than 3 cm separated this lung sample from the edge of the tumor. The library came from three nested PCR rounds adapted from ARM-PCR protocols. Using its own MiXCR run on the multiplex PCR reads, TCRdb lists one record per CDR3 protein. Of 90,000 to 110,000 distinct CDR3 sequences detected, roughly three fifths appear once; the ten largest clones hold over 15%. What was sequenced was distant non-tumor lung tissue. The source is a man aged 55-75 years with non-small cell lung cancer.

This clonotype has at least ten counts. The junction departs from germline at one end; a sequencing error may be responsible. This chain uses TRBV4-3 with TRBJ2-6, with D maybe TRBD2 (5 bases). The CDR3 runs to 17 residues. The germline V gene has CDR1 LGHNA and CDR2 YSLEER. The CDR3 DNA sequence: TGCGCCAGCAGCCACGACTACTCCATCTCTTGGGCCAACGTCCTGACTTTC. Its translation: CASSHDYSISWANVLTF.

There are a few counts of this clonotype. A read error may account for a junction end that differs from germline. The rearrangement uses TRBV11-1 and TRBJ2-4; 13 positions match TRBD2. CDR3 length: 17 amino acids. Per germline, CDR1 SGHAT and CDR2 FQDESV (reference sequence). The CDR3 region is CDSSFPGTSGTKNIQYF. The DNA for the CDR3 is TGTGACAGCAGCTTTCCCGGGACTAGCGGGACCAAAAACATTCAGTACTTC.

Of note for this clonotype: The junction and the germline gene differ at one end; a read error may be behind it. The V call is TRBV4-2, the J call TRBJ2-3; D might be TRBD1 (6 bases). This CDR3 contains 17 residues. Per the germline V gene, CDR1 is LGHNA and CDR2 is YNFKEQ. The CDR3 loop is CASSQEGTRAVTDTQYF. The CDR3 DNA follows: TGTGCCAGCAGTCAAGAGGGGACAAGGGCGGTCACAGATACGCAGTATTTT.

Many counts were recorded for this clonotype. The CDR3 DNA reads TGTGCCAGCACCGTAGGGGGCTCCTACAATGAGCAGTTCTTC. Residues: CASTVGGSYNEQFF. V and J are TRBV7-9 and TRBJ2-1, with D perhaps TRBD1 (6 bases). Germline lookup yields CDR1 SEHNR and CDR2 FQNEAQ (reference sequence). With 7 bases removed from V and 0 bases from J, the gap between germline ends came to 10 bases. This CDR3 region has 14 residues.

This clonotype was found a few times. A read error may be the cause here, since a much bigger clone is one base away. This chain connects TRBV7-9 to TRBJ2-5, with 7 bases that match TRBD2. Germline CDR1 reads SEHNR; CDR2 reads FQNEAQ (reference sequence). The CDR3 has 14 amino acids. Germline trimming cut 4 bases from V and 9 bases from J; bases unmatched to any gene: 11. CDR3 residues: CASSSAAGRGAQYF. The CDR3 nucleotides are TGTGCCAGCAGCTCAGCGGCTGGCCGGGGGGCCCAGTACTTC.

The rearrangement uses TRBV6-6 and TRBJ2-1; 8 nucleotides align to TRBD2. CDR1 is MNHNY, CDR2 SVGAGI, per germline (reference sequence). With 5 bases clipped from V and 9 bases from J, the junction kept 9 bases outside the gene matches. This CDR3 has 14 residues. This CDR3 is CASSTSGSHSEQFF. In nucleotides, the CDR3 is TGTGCCAGCAGTACCAGCGGGAGTCACAGTGAGCAGTTCTTC.

This clonotype appeared many times. The chain is built from TRBV6-1 and TRBJ2-1; D gene uncertain. Germline CDR1 and CDR2: MNHNS and SASEGT. CDR3 length: 16 amino acids. The V and J ends lost 2 bases and 1 base respectively, with 12 bases between them. The CDR3, as DNA: TGTGCCAGCAGTGAAAGGGATGGGCTGTCCTACAATGAGCAGTTCTTC. Encoded protein: CASSERDGLSYNEQFF.

A few counts support this clonotype. The V call is TRBV5-1, the J call TRBJ2-2; possibly TRBD2 for D (5 bases). CDR3 length equals 15 residues. Between the trimmed V and J ends, which lost 1 base and 1 base, there was a span of 8 bases. The germline V gene encodes CDR1 SGHRS and CDR2 YFSETQ. CDR3 nucleotides: TGCGCCAGCAGCTTGCGGAGGTGGAACACCGGGGAGCTGTTTTTT. This codes for CASSLRRWNTGELFF.

At least ten counts were recorded for this clonotype. The rearrangement joins TRBV6-1 to TRBJ2-6, with unresolved D. The CDR3 length is 13 residues. In germline, CDR1 is MNHNS, CDR2 SASEGT. V lost 11 bases to trimming and J lost 3 bases, with 11 bases between them. This CDR3 reads CASTVDGANVLTF. The DNA for the CDR3 is TGTGCCTCTACTGTGGATGGGGCCAACGTCCTGACTTTC.

Comment on this clonotype: The CDR3 ends on some other residue instead of the conserved phenylalanine or tryptophan, so this is likely a read error. Because the CDR3's place on the DNA is in doubt, the DNA is left out and the CDR3 is given as listed by TCRdb. This sequence joins TRBV4-3 and TRBJ2-2; no DNA check was done on the table's D call, TRBD2. The CDR3 length is 17 residues, termini included. The germline V gene encodes CDR1 LGHNA and CDR2 YSLEER. Here the CDR3 reads CASSQDPTGTAGGELFS.

Details on this clonotype: Possible read error: a much larger clone is one base away. The chain has TRBV7-2 and TRBJ2-4, with D perhaps matching TRBD2 (6 bases). The V gene's germline CDR1 is SGHTA and CDR2 FQGNSA. This CDR3 is built from 14 residues. CDR3 in amino acids: CASATAGFKNIRYF. The CDR3 nucleotides are TGTGCCAGTGCGACGGCGGGGTTTAAAAACATTCGGTACTTC.

Details on this clonotype: Likely a read error: the CDR3 ends without its conserved phenylalanine or tryptophan. The chain joins TRBV6-6 to TRBJ2-6; D is unclear. Germline V CDR1 and CDR2: MNHNY, SVGAGI (reference sequence). The CDR3 totals 17 residues. CDR3 DNA: TGTGCCAGCAGTCCCGCCGGGTTCAGGTCTGGTGCCAACGTCCTGACTCTC. As protein: CASSPAGFRSGANVLTL.

As for this clonotype: This likely comes from a read error, as the CDR3 has no conserved phenylalanine or tryptophan at its end. The rearrangement joins TRBV6-1 to TRBJ2-7; D remains unclear. The CDR3 has 14 amino acids. The germline gives CDR1 MNHNS, CDR2 SASEGT. The CDR3: CASSEVPPWYEQYY. For the CDR3, the DNA is TGTGCCAGCAGCGAAGTCCCCCCGTGGTACGAGCAGTACTAC.

The rearrangement links TRBV6-6 to TRBJ1-1; 7 bases line up with TRBD1. Germline loops: CDR1 MNHNY, CDR2 SVGAGI (reference sequence). This CDR3 spans 14 amino acids. CDR3 region: CARNNRGEGTEAFF. The CDR3 region has the DNA TGTGCTAGGAACAACAGGGGTGAGGGCACTGAAGCTTTCTTT.

At least ten counts were recorded for this clonotype. The J gene is TRBJ2-3, the V gene TRBV6-1; tentatively, D is TRBD1 or TRBD2 (5 bases each). The CDR3 contains 15 residues. V lost 3 bases and J 0 bases, leaving 10 bases between the germline ends. Germline CDR1 and CDR2: MNHNS and SASEGT. CDR3 sequence: CASSEQGGSTDTQYF. DNA of the CDR3: TGTGCCAGCAGTGAGCAGGGCGGGAGCACAGATACGCAGTATTTT.

V and J are TRBV7-9 and TRBJ2-1, with 9 bases matching TRBD2. The germline CDR1 and CDR2 sequences are SEHNR and FQNEAQ (reference sequence). This CDR3 is 17 amino acids long. The trim removed 3 bases at V and 5 bases at J, leaving 11 bases unmatched. The CDR3 sequence: CASSFISGSLTDNEQFF. In DNA, the CDR3 is TGTGCCAGCAGCTTCATTAGCGGGAGTTTGACGGACAATGAGCAGTTCTTC.

The chain couples TRBV6-6 to TRBJ2-2; D is unclear. The CDR3 sequence is 13 residues long. Per germline, CDR1 MNHNY and CDR2 SVGAGI (reference sequence). This CDR3 reads CTSSYFGTGELFF. The CDR3 nucleotides are TGTACAAGCAGTTACTTCGGAACCGGGGAGCTGTTTTTT.

Comments on this clonotype: This clone may be a read error of a much larger clone one base away. This chain uses TRBV5-4 with TRBJ2-7; D may be TRBD1 (6 bases). CDR1 and CDR2 from the germline V gene are SGHNT and YYREEE (reference sequence). CDR3 size: 16 residues. The chain's CDR3 is CTSSLEDPGQHGEQYF. DNA of the CDR3: TGTACCAGCAGCTTGGAGGACCCCGGACAGCATGGCGAGCAGTACTTC. The variable domain in full, with the rest retrieved from reference TRBV5-4 and TRBJ2-7, is ETGVTQSPTHLIKTRGQQVTLRCSSQSGHNTVSWYQQALGQGPQFIFQYYREEENGRGNFPPRFSGLQFPNYSSELNVNALELDDSALYLCTSSLEDPGQHGEQYFGPGTRLTVT.

This rearrangement joins TRBV29-1 to TRBJ2-7; D is uncertain. From germline, CDR1 is SQVTM and CDR2 ANQGSEA. Trimming took 7 bases from V and 12 from J, leaving 31 bases between them. This CDR3 spans 15 amino acids. CDR3 coding DNA: TGCAGCGCTGGATTGGGCACCTCAGTTCTAAACGAACGGTACTTC. Protein sequence: CSAGLGTSVLNERYF.

There are many counts of this clonotype. The CDR3 sequence: CASSPDGQGTEAFF. The DNA of the CDR3 is TGTGCCAGCAGCCCAGATGGACAGGGCACTGAAGCTTTCTTT. V usage is TRBV6-6 and J usage is TRBJ1-1; 8 bases agree with TRBD1. Trimming removed 6 bases from V and 4 bases from J; junction bases left unmatched: 7. The CDR3 runs to 14 residues. Germline-derived CDR1 and CDR2 are MNHNY and SVGAGI (reference sequence).

Comment on this clonotype: At one end the junction does not follow the germline gene, possibly because of a read error. The chain combines TRBV28 with TRBJ1-1; possible D gene TRBD1, 5 bases. The CDR3 totals 13 residues. Looked up from germline, CDR1 is MDHEN and CDR2 is SYDVKM. DNA of the CDR3: TGTGCCAGCAGGGCACAGGACGGCACTGAGGCTTTCTTT. This translates into CASRAQDGTEAFF.

This clonotype was observed a few times. J is TRBJ2-1 and V is TRBV6-1; the D is unclear. Trimming stripped 9 bases from V and 4 bases from J, with 22 bases between. The CDR3 runs 16 residues. CDR1 and CDR2 (germline): MNHNS, SASEGT. CDR3 in amino acids: CASREAADKIYNEQFF. CDR3 coding DNA: TGTGCCAGTAGAGAAGCAGCAGACAAAATTTACAATGAGCAGTTCTTC.

About this clonotype: The junction and the germline gene differ at one end; a read error may be behind it. This sequence joins TRBV5-1 and TRBJ1-3, with D perhaps matching TRBD1 (5 bases). This CDR3 has 16 residues. The germline V gene has CDR1 SGHRS and CDR2 YFSETQ. The CDR3 DNA follows: TGTGCCAGCAGTTTCCGGAATGGGGGAGCTGGGGACACCATATATTTT. Translating gives CASSFRNGGAGDTIYF.

This chain's CDR3 is CASRQKGAKNTIYF. The DNA of the CDR3 is TGTGCCAGCAGGCAGAAGGGGGCAAAAAACACCATATATTTT. The chain carries TRBV5-4 and TRBJ1-3; 7 bases match TRBD1. With 5 bases clipped from V and 6 bases from J, the junction kept 8 bases outside the gene matches. The CDR3 is 14 amino acids. Germline CDR1 reads SGHNT; CDR2 reads YYREEE (reference sequence).

About this clonotype: A read error may be the cause here, since a much bigger clone is one base away. CDR3 DNA sequence: TGTGCCAGCAGCCCACCGGGGTTTAGTGGTGTGGATGGCTACACCTTC. Its protein product is CASSPPGFSGVDGYTF. The chain links TRBV12-3 or TRBV12-4 to TRBJ1-2; no clear D. The CDR3 covers 16 residues. The ends were cut back, 6 bases at V and 6 bases at J, with 23 bases in the middle.

As to this clonotype: The junction shows a germline mismatch at one end, possibly a read error. The rearrangement links TRBV29-1 to TRBJ2-1; D not certain. CDR1 and CDR2 from the germline V gene are SQVTM and ANQGSEA. The CDR3 length is 13 residues. CDR3 DNA sequence: TGCAACGTTGGCGCAAGAATCGGCGATGAGCAGTTCTTC. The encoded protein is CNVGARIGDEQFF.

Note on this clonotype: A clone one base away is much larger, so this may be a read error. The chain uses TRBV12-3 or TRBV12-4 and TRBJ2-1, with 7 bases matching TRBD1. This CDR3 spans 16 amino acids. The CDR3 loop is CASSLGGTVSYNEQCF. The DNA of the CDR3 is TGTGCCAGCAGTTTAGGGGGGACAGTAAGTTACAATGAGCAGTGCTTC.

Of note for this clonotype: The junction does not match germline at one end; this may be a read error. The chain combines TRBV11-2 with TRBJ2-5; D is ambiguous. The CDR3 covers 15 residues. Per germline, CDR1 SGHAT and CDR2 FQNNGV. The CDR3 DNA follows: TGTGTCAGCAGCTTAGGAGTATCGGTCCAAGAGACCCAGTACTTC. This sequence encodes CVSSLGVSVQETQYF.

As for this clonotype: One end of the junction does not line up with germline, which may come from a read error. The chain carries TRBV10-2 and TRBJ1-2; D gene unclear. CDR1 and CDR2 from the germline V gene are WSHSY and SAAADI. This CDR3 contains 11 residues. DNA of the CDR3: TGCGCCGGCAGTGAGTACGGGAGCTATACCTTC. Its translation: CAGSEYGSYTF.